Below, one T cell receptor (beta chain) is given with its context. The table came from immunoSEQ multiplex PCR; TCRdb's copy has only in-frame clones and leaves some out. The sample lists around 6,000 clones; over 65% were seen once. The data were taken from a study of immune evolution from preneoplasia to lung adenocarcinoma. Trimming at V came to 1 base and at J to 0 bases, leaving 4 bases not matched to a gene. The CDR3 spans 16 residues. CDR1 LGHNA and CDR2 YNFKEQ come from the germline V gene. This chain uses TRBV4-2 with TRBJ2-3; 7 bases line up with TRBD2. The sample comprised FFPE minimally invasive lung adenocarcinoma tissue. This TCR came from a person aged 60 to 85 with lung adenocarcinoma. CDR3 region: CASSQGLADSTDTQYF. In nucleotides, the CDR3 is TGTGCCAGCAGCCAAGGCCTAGCGGATAGCACAGATACGCAGTATTTT.